Below, 9 T cell receptor beta chains from the same sample are listed, as sequenced in a study of somatic mutations in cytotoxic T cells in rheumatoid arthritis. The data were produced by immunoSEQ multiplex PCR, yet TCRdb's version contains in-frame clones alone and is incomplete. The sample carries under 13,000 clones, 79% recorded once. Input material: CD8+ T cells sorted from blood. All receptors come from an adult with rheumatoid arthritis.

This clone has only one observation. The chain joins TRBV11-2 to TRBJ2-7; D uncertain. The V gene's germline CDR1 is SGHAT and CDR2 FQNNGV. The CDR3 spans 11 residues. Trimming removed 3 bases at V and 0 bases at J, with 0 bases between. CDR3 protein: CASSFSYEQYF. In DNA, the CDR3 is TGTGCCAGCAGCTTCTCCTACGAGCAGTACTTC.

The chain couples TRBV9 to TRBJ2-3; 8 nucleotides agree with TRBD1. CDR1 and CDR2 (germline): SGDLS, YYNGEE. The CDR3 is 14 amino acids. J lost 3 bases, V lost 4 bases, and 4 bases had no gene match. The CDR3 spells CASSPQGATDTQYF. The CDR3 DNA is TGTGCCAGCAGCCCCCAGGGGGCGACAGATACGCAGTATTTT.

The rearrangement joins TRBV7-6 to TRBJ2-7; TRBD2 aligns across 7 bases. This CDR3 is 14 amino acids long. Germline values: CDR1 SGHVS, CDR2 FNYEAQ. J gave up 3 bases and V 5 bases, and 7 bases lay outside the gene matches. The CDR3 loop is CASSPRRGSYEQYF. CDR3 coding DNA: TGTGCCAGCAGCCCCCGGCGGGGGAGCTACGAGCAGTACTTC. The full variable domain, in which reference TRBV7-6 and TRBJ2-7 provide the parts outside the CDR3, is GAGVSQSPRYKVTKRGQDVALRCDPISGHVSLYWYRQALGQGPEFLTYFNYEAQQDKSGLPNDRFSAERPEGSISTLTIQRTEQRDSAMYRCASSPRRGSYEQYFGPGTRLTVT.

This clone is termed medium-sized. The gene calls are TRBV11-3 and TRBJ1-1; D gene ambiguous. The CDR3 is 15 amino acids. V lost 3 bases and J lost 0, with 11 bases in between. Germline-derived CDR1 and CDR2 are SGHNT and YENEEA. The CDR3 DNA reads as TGTGCCAGCAGCTTCCTCGGTTGGATGAACACTGAAGCTTTCTTT. This sequence encodes CASSFLGWMNTEAFF.

In regard to this clone: The junction does not match germline at one end; this may be a read error. The CDR3 loop reads CVSSLDGYPDTQYF. The DNA of the CDR3 is TGTGTCAGCAGTTTAGACGGGTACCCAGATACGCAGTATTTT. The chain combines TRBV27 with TRBJ2-3; D unclear. Germline V lookup: CDR1 MNHEY, CDR2 SMNVEV (reference sequence). The CDR3 is 14 residues long.

Remarks on this clone: Its ends do not fully match the called genes, so a read error is possible. The chain links TRBV7-7 to TRBJ1-1; D unresolved. Germline CDR1 and CDR2: SSHAT and FNYEAQ (reference sequence). The CDR3 contains 13 residues. Written as DNA, the CDR3 is TGTGCTAGCAGCTCTGGATGGAACACTGAAGCTTTCTTT. This codes for CASSSGWNTEAFF.

This chain joins TRBV7-2 and TRBJ2-3; no clear D gene. The germline V gene encodes CDR1 SGHTA and CDR2 FQGNSA. V lost 2 bases to trimming and J lost 6 bases, with 15 bases between them. The CDR3 runs to 15 residues. CDR3 region: CASSLRVGLVDTQYF. Here the CDR3 DNA reads TGTGCCAGCAGCTTAAGGGTGGGGTTGGTGGATACGCAGTATTTT.

The CDR3 DNA reads as TGTGCCTGGAGTCGGTGGGCTTACAATGAGCAGTTCTTC. It is translated as CAWSRWAYNEQFF. The genes are TRBV30 and TRBJ2-1; D ambiguous. CDR3 length: 13 amino acids. V was trimmed by 2 bases and J by 4 bases, leaving 9 bases between them. The germline V gene has CDR1 GTSNPN and CDR2 SVGIG (reference sequence).

This clone was counted a few times. The rearrangement links TRBV7-2 to TRBJ1-6; D is unresolved. The CDR3 runs to 16 residues. Germline assignment: CDR1 SGHTA and CDR2 FQGNSA. Deletions cut 5 bases from V and 3 bases from J, with 14 bases between. This CDR3 reads CASSAWIAFYNSPLHF. DNA for the CDR3: TGTGCCAGCAGCGCCTGGATAGCATTCTATAATTCACCCCTCCACTTT.